This TCR beta chain emerged from a study of technical replicates of blood from several donors. Only in-frame clones appear in the TCRdb table, and some are missing; sequencing was by immunoSEQ multiplex PCR. The top ten clones hold 0.36% of a sample with about 81,000 clones, under 97% of them seen once. There are 15 residues in the CDR3. Trimming at V came to 6 bases and at J to 6 bases, leaving 5 bases not matched to a gene. In germline, CDR1 is MNHEY, CDR2 SVGAGI. The chain employs TRBV6-5 and TRBJ2-4, with 13 nucleotides matching TRBD2. The clonotype originates from a human donor in good health. The sequencing sample was made of T cells isolated from PBMCs. The CDR3 bases are TGTGCCAGCAGCCCGGGACTAGCGGGAATAAACATTCAGTACTTC. Translation gives CASSPGLAGINIQYF.